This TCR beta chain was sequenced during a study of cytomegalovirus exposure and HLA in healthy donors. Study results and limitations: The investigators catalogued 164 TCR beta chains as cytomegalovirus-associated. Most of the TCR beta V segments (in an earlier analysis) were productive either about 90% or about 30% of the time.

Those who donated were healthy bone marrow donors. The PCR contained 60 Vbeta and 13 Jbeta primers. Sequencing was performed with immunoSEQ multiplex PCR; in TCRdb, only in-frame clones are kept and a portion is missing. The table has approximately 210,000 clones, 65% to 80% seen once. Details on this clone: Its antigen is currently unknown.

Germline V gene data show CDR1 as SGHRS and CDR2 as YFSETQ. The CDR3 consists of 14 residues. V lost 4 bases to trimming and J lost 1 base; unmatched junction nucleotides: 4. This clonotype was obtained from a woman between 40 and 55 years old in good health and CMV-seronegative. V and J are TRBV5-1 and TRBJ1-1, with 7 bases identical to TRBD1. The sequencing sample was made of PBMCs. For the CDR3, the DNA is TGCGCCAGCAGCAGGGGACAGAGGAACACTGAAGCTTTCTTT. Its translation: CASSRGQRNTEAFF.